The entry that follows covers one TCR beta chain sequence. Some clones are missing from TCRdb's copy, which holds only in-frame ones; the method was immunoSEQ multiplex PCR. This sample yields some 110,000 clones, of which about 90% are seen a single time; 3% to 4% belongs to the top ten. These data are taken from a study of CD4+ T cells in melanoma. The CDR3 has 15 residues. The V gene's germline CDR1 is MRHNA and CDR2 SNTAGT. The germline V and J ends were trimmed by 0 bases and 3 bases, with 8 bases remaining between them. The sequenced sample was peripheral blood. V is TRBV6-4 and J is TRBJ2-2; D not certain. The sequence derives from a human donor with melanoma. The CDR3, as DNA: TGTGCCAGCAGTGACTCCTGGCTCCACACCGGGGAGCTGTTTTTT. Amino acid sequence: CASSDSWLHTGELFF.